Sequencing of this TCR beta chain was carried out in a study of T cell repertoires in cytomegalovirus infection (dated 2019 in TCRdb). For the study in its entirety: Alongside well-studied HLA-B-restricted epitopes, the peptide stimulations were aimed at recently identified HLA-C-restricted CMV epitopes, whose presentation resists viral immunomodulation. Donor HLA type was relevant to the analysis, as public TCR beta signatures indicated carriage of CMV infection together with the matching HLA type.

These reads were obtained on an Illumina HiSeq 1500. Through fastp at Q25 and MiXCR, TCRdb rebuilt clones from the public reads, retaining in-frame beta chains. When rows share a CDR3 protein, they turn into one entry using the most common DNA and genes. In all, the sample holds almost 90,000 distinct CDR3 sequences, and about 29% of those were seen once. The ten biggest clones cover approximately 71% of the sample. General conclusions and limits of the study: The ex vivo response was dominated by HLA-C-restricted CMV-specific TCR beta clonotypes, which also provided the single most frequent clonotype in two of eight donors. Carriers of CMV infection plus the relevant HLA type were discriminated by the cumulative frequency of public TCR beta family members in the study cohort and in an independent approximately 360-donor cohort.

Explained via the paper, the treatment or condition label denotes: in vitro stimulation with specific CMV peptide epitopes to enrich CMV-specific T cells. Including the terminal cysteine and phenylalanine, the CDR3 comprises 15 residues. The CDR3 DNA has 45 bases and is translated from base 1. Unmatched junction bases come to 7, with V trimmed by 6 bases and J by 2 bases. CDR1 and CDR2 are drawn from the germline V gene: LGHNA, YNFKEQ. This clonotype was counted many times. What antigen it recognizes has not been identified. No base quality values were provided; no much bigger clone lies one nucleotide off.

The TCR comes from a human donor in good health (CMV status not recorded). Some clones in this sample may be carry-over from other donors' samples. Sequences were derived from CD8+ T cells from cultured PBMCs, sampled from culture after CMV antigen stimulation. The rearrangement joined TRBV4-2 to TRBJ2-1; TRBD2 matches 7 bases in the middle. The CDR3 region has the sequence CASRDGSGAYNEQFF. The DNA sequence is as follows: TGTGCCAGCAGGGATGGGAGCGGGGCCTACAATGAGCAGTTCTTC.